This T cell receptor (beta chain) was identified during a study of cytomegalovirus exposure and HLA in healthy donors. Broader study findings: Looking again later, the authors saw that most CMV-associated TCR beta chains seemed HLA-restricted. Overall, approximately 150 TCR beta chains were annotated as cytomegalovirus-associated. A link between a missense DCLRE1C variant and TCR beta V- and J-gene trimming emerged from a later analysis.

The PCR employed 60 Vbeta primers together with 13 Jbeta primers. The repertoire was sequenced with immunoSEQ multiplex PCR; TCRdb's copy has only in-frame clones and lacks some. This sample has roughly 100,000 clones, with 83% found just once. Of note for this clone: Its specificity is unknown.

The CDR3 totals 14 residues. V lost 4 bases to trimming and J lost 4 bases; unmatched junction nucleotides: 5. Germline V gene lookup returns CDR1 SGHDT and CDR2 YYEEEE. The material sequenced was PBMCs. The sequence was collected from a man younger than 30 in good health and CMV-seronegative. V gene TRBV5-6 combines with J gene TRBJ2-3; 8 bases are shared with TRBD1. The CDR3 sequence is CASSRGQGSDTQYF. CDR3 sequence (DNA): TGTGCCAGCAGCCGAGGACAGGGCTCAGATACGCAGTATTTT.